A single sample gave rise to the 23 T cell receptor beta chains below, sequenced in a study of T cells in Graves' hyperthyroidism and ophthalmopathy. What was amplified from RNA transcripts were TCR beta CDR3 regions. First-round RT-PCR with HTBI primers amplified the TCR CDR3 region. TCRdb re-called the multiplex PCR reads through MiXCR, storing one row per CDR3 protein. The data hold some 350,000 distinct CDR3 sequences, with around 16% observed a single time. The sequencing input was blood. The receptors originated from a woman aged 18-30 years with Graves' hyperthyroidism that later progressed to Graves' ophthalmopathy.

This clonotype appeared many times. The J gene is TRBJ1-2, the V gene TRBV10-3, with D maybe TRBD1 (6 bases). Trimming took off 7 bases at V and 4 bases at J, with 10 bases between the two ends. Germline V CDR1 and CDR2: ENHRY, SYGVKD. The length of the CDR3 is 12 residues. The CDR3 region is CAITGDSYGYTF. CDR3 nucleotide sequence: TGTGCCATCACAGGGGACTCCTATGGCTACACCTTC.

The table lists this clonotype with many counts. The rearrangement links TRBV29-1 to TRBJ1-4; a weak D match, TRBD1 (5 bases). The germline gives CDR1 SQVTM, CDR2 ANQGSEA. The CDR3 has 14 amino acids. The V end was cut by 6 bases, the J end by 5 bases, with 16 bases between. The CDR3 nucleotides are TGCAGCGTCCTCCCTGGGGCAGGGAATGAAAAACTGTTTTTT. Translating it yields CSVLPGAGNEKLFF.

This clonotype was counted ten times or more. The chain has TRBV20-1 and TRBJ1-5; no reliable D call. Germline-derived CDR1 and CDR2 are DFQATT and SNEGSKA (reference sequence). V dropped 6 bases and J dropped 5 bases, with 29 bases sitting between them. The CDR3 loop spans 18 amino acids. Here the CDR3 reads CSASSRHRPLTSDQPQHF. In DNA form, the CDR3 reads TGCAGTGCCAGTTCGAGACATCGCCCTTTGACATCGGATCAGCCCCAGCATTTT.

In its sample, this clonotype was seen a few times. The gene calls are TRBV20-1 and TRBJ2-1; 7 bases match TRBD2. The V gene's germline CDR1 is DFQATT and CDR2 SNEGSKA (reference sequence). J was trimmed by 6 bases and V by 3 bases; bases with no gene match: 5. The CDR3 loop spans 13 amino acids. This CDR3 reads CSARRERSNEQFF. The DNA for the CDR3 is TGCAGTGCTAGGCGGGAGCGGAGCAATGAGCAGTTCTTC.

This clonotype was counted ten times or more. J is TRBJ2-5 and V is TRBV5-4, with 10 bases lining up with TRBD1. V was clipped by 6 bases and J by 8 bases; unmatched bases: 10. CDR3 length equals 14 residues. Germline V CDR1 and CDR2: SGHNT, YYREEE (reference sequence). The chain's CDR3 is CASTPGTGEETQYF. The CDR3 nucleotides are TGTGCCAGCACCCCCGGGACAGGGGAGGAAACCCAGTACTTC.

This clonotype was recorded a few times. A read error may account for a junction end that differs from germline. The chain carries TRBV28 and TRBJ2-2, with D possibly TRBD2 on 5 matching bases. This CDR3 region has 13 residues. From germline, CDR1 is MDHEN and CDR2 SYDVKM. Here the CDR3 DNA reads TGTGCCAGCAGTTACCAGGCGGTCGGGGAGCTGTCTTTT. Its translation: CASSYQAVGELSF.

This clonotype was detected many times. The chain recombines TRBV28 with TRBJ1-5; D call uncertain. This CDR3 spans 16 amino acids. CDR1 and CDR2 from the germline V gene are MDHEN and SYDVKM. Trimming cost V 1 base and J 4 bases, with 14 bases left between them. In DNA form, the CDR3 reads TGTGCCAGCAGTTTATCCCTCTTTGGAGGGAATCAGCCCCAGCATTTT. It yields the protein CASSLSLFGGNQPQHF.

This clonotype was detected ten times or more. The chain couples TRBV28 to TRBJ1-1; 7 positions match TRBD1. Germline loops: CDR1 MDHEN, CDR2 SYDVKM. This CDR3 spans 16 amino acids. V lost 2 bases to trimming and J lost 5 bases; unmatched junction nucleotides: 11. The CDR3: CASSLASGGWNTEAFF. CDR3 nucleotides: TGTGCCAGCAGTTTAGCATCAGGGGGGTGGAATACTGAAGCTTTCTTT.

This clonotype was seen many times. This chain's CDR3 is CASSTPSRTAYLTFF. CDR3 DNA: TGTGCCAGCAGTACGCCTTCCCGGACAGCCTATCTTACTTTCTTT. This chain connects TRBV6-2 or TRBV6-3 to TRBJ1-1, with a tentative D call TRBD1 (6 bases). Germline CDR1 and CDR2: MNHEY and SVGEGT. V was clipped by 5 bases and J by 12 bases, with 25 bases between them. The CDR3 is 15 amino acids.

This clonotype was seen at least ten times. V gene TRBV2 combines with J gene TRBJ2-3; D possibly corresponds to TRBD2 (6 bases). Germline values: CDR1 SNHLY, CDR2 FYNNEI. V lost 4 bases to trimming and J lost 0 bases, with 11 bases between them. The CDR3 spans 15 residues. CDR3 sequence: CASSAAGKSTDTQYF. The CDR3 bases are TGTGCCAGCAGTGCGGCGGGAAAAAGCACAGATACGCAGTATTTT.

This clonotype was counted at least ten times. The chain employs TRBV7-2 and TRBJ2-1; 7 bases map to TRBD2. The CDR3 length is 16 residues. The V segment lost 5 bases and the J segment 2 bases; nucleotides outside the gene matches: 9. CDR1 is SGHTA and CDR2 is FQGNSA in the germline V gene. The CDR3 DNA reads TGTGCCAGCAGCACGCGGGGGTCAAGAGCCTACAATGAGCAGTTCTTC. Translating it yields CASSTRGSRAYNEQFF. The variable domain in full, with the rest retrieved from reference TRBV7-2 and TRBJ2-1, is GAGVSQSPSNKVTEKGKDVELRCDPISGHTALYWYRQSLGQGLEFLIYFQGNSAPDKSGLPSDRFSAERTGGSVSTLTIQRTQQEDSAVYLCASSTRGSRAYNEQFFGPGTRLTVL.

This clonotype came up many times. The V gene is TRBV18, the J gene TRBJ2-7, with D tentatively TRBD2 (6 bases). CDR3 length: 13 amino acids. Germline V gene lookup returns CDR1 KGHSH and CDR2 LQKENI. The V and J ends lost 1 base and 5 bases respectively, with 9 bases between them. This CDR3 reads CASSPLEGHEQYF. The CDR3 coding sequence is TGTGCCAGCTCACCACTGGAGGGCCACGAGCAGTACTTC.

This clonotype was found many times. The CDR3 bases are TGCAGTGCTAGAGAGTCCACAGGGGACTACAATGAGCAGTTCTTC. This gives the protein CSARESTGDYNEQFF. This chain joins TRBV20-1 and TRBJ2-1; 7 bases are shared with TRBD1. V shed 0 bases, J shed 3 bases, and the junction held 5 bases outside the gene matches. Per germline, CDR1 DFQATT and CDR2 SNEGSKA (reference sequence). This CDR3 region has 15 residues.

The genes are TRBV5-1 and TRBJ2-6; possible D gene TRBD1, 5 bases. Germline assignment: CDR1 SGHRS and CDR2 YFSETQ. Trimming left V 4 bases short and J 2 bases short, with 7 bases between. This CDR3 has 14 amino acids. The CDR3 reads CASSPDTGANVLTF. The CDR3, as DNA: TGCGCCAGCAGCCCGGACACTGGGGCCAACGTCCTGACTTTC. The whole variable domain, remainder taken from reference TRBV5-1 and TRBJ2-6, is KAGVTQTPRYLIKTRGQQVTLSCSPISGHRSVSWYQQTPGQGLQFLFEYFSETQRNKGNFPGRFSGRQFSNSRSEMNVSTLELGDSALYLCASSPDTGANVLTFGAGSRLTVL.

Many counts were recorded for this clonotype. The chain links TRBV20-1 to TRBJ1-1; 7 nucleotides agree with TRBD1. CDR3 length: 12 amino acids. Looked up from germline, CDR1 is DFQATT and CDR2 is SNEGSKA (reference sequence). This CDR3 is CRKGGPNTEAFF. CDR3 nucleotide sequence: TGCAGAAAAGGGGGCCCTAACACTGAAGCTTTCTTT.

In its sample, this clonotype was seen many times. This chain uses TRBV27 with TRBJ1-1; weak D call: TRBD1 (5 bases). Germline CDR1 reads MNHEY; CDR2 reads SMNVEV (reference sequence). The CDR3 loop spans 16 amino acids. Deletions cut 4 bases from V and 1 base from J, with 16 bases between. The CDR3 DNA sequence: TGTGCCAGCAGTTCTGCGGGGGTCTACCGGAACACTGAAGCTTTCTTT. This translates into CASSSAGVYRNTEAFF.

This clonotype was seen a few times. J is TRBJ2-7 and V is TRBV20-1, with TRBD1 matching over 11 bases. The V gene end was trimmed by 5 bases and the J gene end by 1 base; junction bases not matched to a gene: 4. The CDR3 extends over 14 amino acids. Germline CDR1 reads DFQATT; CDR2 reads SNEGSKA (reference sequence). CDR3 bases: TGCAGTGCTCTCCGGGACAGGGGGTCCTACGAGCAGTACTTC. Its translation is CSALRDRGSYEQYF.

This chain connects TRBV15 to TRBJ2-7, with TRBD1 matching over 7 bases. The DNA end favors TRBJ2-1, so the J call may be wrong. CDR3 size: 16 residues. Germline V CDR1 and CDR2: LNHNV, YYDKDF (reference sequence). CDR3 coding DNA: TGTGCCACCAGCAGAGGAGGACAGGTCAGCTCCTACGAGCAGTTCTTC. It specifies CATSRGGQVSSYEQFF.

This clonotype was detected many times. V gene TRBV7-8 combines with J gene TRBJ2-7; maybe TRBD2 (7 bases). V shed 5 bases and J shed 5 bases, with 10 bases lying between them. Germline CDR1 reads SGHVS; CDR2 reads FQNEAQ. The length of the CDR3 is 12 residues. CDR3 nucleotides: TGTGCCAGCAGCATCGGGGGGCACGAGCAGTACTTC. Translated, it gives CASSIGGHEQYF.

This chain uses TRBV9 with TRBJ2-1; D may be TRBD2 (5 bases). The CDR3 is 14 residues long. Looked up from germline, CDR1 is SGDLS and CDR2 is YYNGEE. Deletions cut 4 bases from V and 7 bases from J, with 15 bases between. In DNA form, the CDR3 reads TGTGCCAGCAGCCCCTACGGGGTGGGGAATGAGCAGTTCTTC. Protein product: CASSPYGVGNEQFF.

This clonotype was detected only once. The chain recombines TRBV28 with TRBJ2-1, with D possibly matching TRBD2 (6 bases). This CDR3 spans 15 amino acids. Germline values: CDR1 MDHEN, CDR2 SYDVKM. V shed 2 bases and J shed 4 bases, with 12 bases lying between them. In DNA form, the CDR3 reads TGTGCCAGCAGTTTAAGTCTAGCGTTATACAATGAGCAGTTCTTC. Its translation is CASSLSLALYNEQFF. Using reference TRBV28 and TRBJ2-1 for the parts outside the CDR3, the full variable domain is DVKVTQSSRYLVKRTGEKVFLECVQDMDHENMFWYRQDPGLGLRLIYFSYDVKMKEKGDIPEGYSVSREKKERFSLILESASTNQTSMYLCASSLSLALYNEQFFGPGTRLTVL.

In this sample, this clonotype turned up many times. The rearrangement uses TRBV29-1 and TRBJ1-1; D possibly corresponds to TRBD1 (6 bases). CDR3 size: 15 residues. CDR1 and CDR2 (germline): SQVTM, ANQGSEA. V was trimmed by 4 bases and J by 5 bases, leaving 20 bases between them. CDR3 amino acids: CSVAGGAFGRTEAFF. In DNA form, the CDR3 reads TGCAGCGTTGCGGGGGGCGCATTCGGTCGAACTGAAGCTTTCTTT.

The chain employs TRBV24-1 and TRBJ2-7, with TRBD2 identical over 12 bases. The trim removed 8 bases at V and 2 bases at J, leaving 3 bases unmatched. This CDR3 region has 14 residues. Looked up from germline, CDR1 is KGHDR and CDR2 is SFDVKD. CDR3 loop: CATTRTSGAYEQYF. The CDR3 DNA reads TGTGCCACCACTAGGACTAGCGGGGCCTACGAGCAGTACTTC.